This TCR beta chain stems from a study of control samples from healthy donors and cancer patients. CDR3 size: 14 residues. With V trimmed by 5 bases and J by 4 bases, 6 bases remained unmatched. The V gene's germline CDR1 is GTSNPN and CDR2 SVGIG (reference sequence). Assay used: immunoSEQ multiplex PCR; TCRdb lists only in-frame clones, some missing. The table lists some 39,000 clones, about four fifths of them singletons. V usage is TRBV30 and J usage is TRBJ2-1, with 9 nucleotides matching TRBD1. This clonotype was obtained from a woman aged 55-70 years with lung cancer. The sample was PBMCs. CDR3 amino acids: CAWADGTGYNEQFF. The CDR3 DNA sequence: TGTGCCTGGGCCGACGGGACAGGGTACAATGAGCAGTTCTTC.